One sample yielded the 19 T cell receptor beta chains listed below, sequenced in a study of regulatory T cells in long-lasting Graves disease. Investigators prepared the TCR beta libraries by applying iRepertoire HTBI primers and Arm-PCR of CDR3 regions. TCRdb recomputed calls from the multiplex PCR reads with MiXCR, one row per CDR3 protein. This sample yields approximately 490,000 distinct CDR3 sequences, of which 15% to 20% are seen a single time; about 12% belongs to the top ten. The sample's time point: newly diagnosed GD, antithyroid drugs for less than 3 months. After RNA was extracted from PBMCs, the TCR library was made from it. The data were also submitted as part of a second study, on T cells in Graves' hyperthyroidism and ophthalmopathy.

The input for sequencing was peripheral blood mononuclear cells (PBMCs), taken at new diagnosis, from a patient treated with antithyroid drugs. These receptors were collected from a man aged 35-49 years with Graves disease.

V usage is TRBV9 and J usage is TRBJ2-2; a possible D gene is TRBD1 (8 bases). CDR1 and CDR2 (germline): SGDLS, YYNGEE. CDR3 size: 16 residues. V was cut by 0 bases and J by 6 bases, with 15 bases left in between. CDR3 nucleotide sequence: TGTGCCAGCAGCGTAGCAACAGGGGGGGCTGCCGGGGAGCTGTTTTTT. Its protein product is CASSVATGGAAGELFF. Full variable domain (outside the CDR3, taken from reference TRBV9 and TRBJ2-2): DSGVTQTPKHLITATGQRVTLRCSPRSGDLSVYWYQQSLDQGLQFLIQYYNGEERAKGNILERFSAQQFPDLHSELNLSSLELGDSALYFCASSVATGGAAGELFFGEGSRLTVL.

In this sample, this clonotype turned up many times. The chain has TRBV11-3 and TRBJ2-1, with TRBD1 as a possible D gene (6 bases). V lost 5 bases, J lost 3 bases, and 11 bases lay in between. The CDR3 runs to 14 residues. The germline V gene has CDR1 SGHNT and CDR2 YENEEA. The CDR3, as DNA: TGTGCCAGCAGCCGGGACATGAGCTACAATGAGCAGTTCTTC. As protein: CASSRDMSYNEQFF.

This sequence joins TRBV6-1 and TRBJ2-7; 7 nucleotides line up with TRBD2. Unmatched junction bases numbered 3, after V lost 7 bases and J lost 6 bases. CDR3 length equals 11 residues. Germline CDR1 and CDR2: MNHNS and SASEGT. In nucleotides, the CDR3 is TGTGCCAGCACACGGGAGGCCGAGCAGTACTTC. This gives the protein CASTREAEQYF.

This clonotype was seen many times. The chain combines TRBV3-1 with TRBJ2-5, with 8 bases lining up with TRBD2. CDR1 LGHDT and CDR2 YNNKEL come from the germline V gene (reference sequence). V shed 0 bases and J 5 bases; nucleotides not matched to a gene: 11. The CDR3 has 17 amino acids. The CDR3 DNA follows: TGTGCCAGCAGCCAAGACGGGACTAGAGAGTGGTTCGAGACCCAGTACTTC. Amino acid sequence: CASSQDGTREWFETQYF.

This clonotype was counted a few times. The chain links TRBV2 to TRBJ2-1; no clear D. There are 11 residues in the CDR3. V was clipped by 5 bases and J by 8 bases, with 7 bases between them. CDR1 and CDR2 from the germline V gene are SNHLY and FYNNEI. The CDR3 protein is CASSRMHEQFF. CDR3 bases: TGTGCCAGCAGTCGGATGCATGAGCAGTTCTTC.

This clonotype occurred many times. The V call is TRBV27, the J call TRBJ2-7; 7 bases fit TRBD1. CDR1 and CDR2 (germline): MNHEY, SMNVEV (reference sequence). J gave up 6 bases and V 6 bases, and 11 bases lay outside the gene matches. The CDR3 is 14 residues long. The CDR3 protein is CASRKDRVTGEQYF. The CDR3 region has the DNA TGTGCCAGCAGAAAAGACAGGGTTACGGGCGAGCAGTACTTC.

The V gene is TRBV7-9, the J gene TRBJ2-3; 7 bases line up with TRBD2. Germline CDR1 and CDR2: SEHNR and FQNEAQ (reference sequence). The CDR3 runs to 18 residues. The V gene end was trimmed by 2 bases and the J gene end by 2 bases; junction bases not matched to a gene: 13. The DNA of the CDR3 is TGTGCCAGCAGCTTAAAGGACGCGGGACTATTCGACACAGATACGCAGTATTTT. Translation: CASSLKDAGLFDTDTQYF.

The gene calls are TRBV6-1 and TRBJ1-5, with TRBD1 identical over 8 bases. Germline V gene sequence: CDR1 MNHNS, CDR2 SASEGT. This CDR3 comprises 15 residues. The V gene end was trimmed by 6 bases and the J gene end by 0 bases; junction bases not matched to a gene: 4. The CDR3 sequence: CASRDRATSNQPQHF. In DNA, the CDR3 is TGTGCCAGCAGGGACAGGGCCACTAGCAATCAGCCCCAGCATTTT.

This clonotype has just a few counts. The V and J genes are TRBV29-1 and TRBJ2-1; D gene unclear. This CDR3 has 11 amino acids. The ends were cut back, 4 bases at V and 5 bases at J, with 6 bases in the middle. Germline CDR1 and CDR2: SQVTM and ANQGSEA. The CDR3 sequence is CSVGTDNEQFF. The CDR3 region has the DNA TGCAGCGTTGGAACGGACAATGAGCAGTTCTTC.

This clonotype was counted ten times or more. The chain links TRBV6-1 to TRBJ2-2; 8 nucleotides line up with TRBD1. Germline V lookup: CDR1 MNHNS, CDR2 SASEGT. The CDR3 is 13 amino acids. Losses at the gene ends were 6 bases for V and 7 bases for J; bases not matched to a gene: 4. DNA for the CDR3: TGTGCCAGCAGATTTACAGGGGGCGGGGAGCTGTTTTTT. Residues: CASRFTGGGELFF.

This clonotype was seen a handful of times. The junction departs from the called germline gene at one end, perhaps through a read error. The rearrangement joins TRBV28 to TRBJ2-6, with unresolved D. Germline V gene data show CDR1 as MDHEN and CDR2 as SYDVKM. This CDR3 has 12 amino acids. Here the CDR3 reads CAHSSGANVLTF. The DNA of the CDR3 is TGCGCCCACAGCTCTGGGGCCAACGTCCTGACTTTC.

This clonotype was seen repeatedly, ten times or more. This chain connects TRBV2 to TRBJ2-1; perhaps TRBD1 as D (5 bases). With the DNA end fitting TRBJ2-5 better, the J assignment may be wrong. CDR1 and CDR2 (germline): SNHLY, FYNNEI. The CDR3 has 17 residues. The CDR3 loop reads CASSEAVFQGVRETQYF. The CDR3 nucleotides read TGTGCCAGCAGTGAAGCAGTATTCCAGGGTGTTCGAGAGACCCAGTACTTC.

This clonotype was seen ten or more times. The chain joins TRBV6-1 to TRBJ1-1, with D uncertain. The CDR3 extends over 13 amino acids. From germline, CDR1 is MNHNS and CDR2 SASEGT. V was clipped by 3 bases and J by 1 base, with 6 bases between them. The CDR3 region has the DNA TGTGCCAGCAGTGATGGAGGGAACACTGAAGCTTTCTTT. It yields the protein CASSDGGNTEAFF.

Ten or more counts support this clonotype. The genes are TRBV12-3 or TRBV12-4 and TRBJ2-1; TRBD2 aligns across 9 bases. This CDR3 is built from 15 residues. Losses at the gene ends were 5 bases for V and 0 bases for J; bases not matched to a gene: 2. The CDR3 loop reads CASSLLAGSYNEQFF. Written as DNA, the CDR3 is TGTGCCAGCAGTCTACTAGCGGGCTCCTACAATGAGCAGTTCTTC.

The sample holds a few counts of this clonotype. A far more abundant clone sits one base away, making this likely a read error. Lacking the conserved final phenylalanine or tryptophan, this CDR3 likely reflects a read error. The chain carries TRBV30 and TRBJ2-1; TRBD2 matches 11 bases. The J call may be in error: the DNA end matches TRBJ2-5 better. Germline lookup yields CDR1 GTSNPN and CDR2 SVGIG (reference sequence). The CDR3 length is 15 residues. In DNA form, the CDR3 reads TGTGCCTGGAGTAGGCTAGCGGGAGGAGGTGAGACCCAGTACCTC. Protein: CAWSRLAGGGETQYL.

The chain employs TRBV30 and TRBJ2-3, with TRBD2 as a possible D gene (6 bases). Germline CDR1 GTSNPN, CDR2 SVGIG (reference sequence). The CDR3 runs to 16 residues. Trimming pared 0 bases from V and 3 bases from J, leaving 16 bases between. In DNA form, the CDR3 reads TGTGCCTGGAGTGTACCCCTCGGGAGTGGGACAGATACGCAGTATTTT. Protein product: CAWSVPLGSGTDTQYF.

There are a few counts of this clonotype. V is TRBV19 and J is TRBJ1-1; 8 nucleotides line up with TRBD1. With 5 bases clipped from V and 0 bases from J, the junction kept 5 bases outside the gene matches. Germline lookup yields CDR1 LNHDA and CDR2 SQIVND (reference sequence). The CDR3 contains 15 residues. CDR3 nucleotide sequence: TGTGCCAGTAGTCCCCGGACAGGGATGAACACTGAAGCTTTCTTT. Amino acid sequence: CASSPRTGMNTEAFF.

This clonotype was found many times. The V gene is TRBV3-1, the J gene TRBJ1-1; D may be TRBD1 (6 bases). V lost 4 bases and J 1 base, leaving 13 bases between the germline ends. This CDR3 has 15 residues. CDR1 is LGHDT, CDR2 YNNKEL, per germline (reference sequence). CDR3 DNA sequence: TGTGCCAGCAGCCCGACTGGGGGGGCGAACACTGAAGCTTTCTTT. Protein: CASSPTGGANTEAFF.

The sample holds a few counts of this clonotype. The rearrangement links TRBV6-1 to TRBJ2-6; D may be TRBD1 (6 bases). CDR1 and CDR2 from the germline V gene are MNHNS and SASEGT. The V gene lost 10 bases and the J gene lost 1 base, with 11 bases spanning the gap. This CDR3 spans 14 amino acids. The CDR3 sequence: CATVGASGANVLTF. The CDR3 DNA follows: TGTGCCACCGTGGGGGCTTCTGGGGCCAACGTCCTGACTTTC.